This T cell receptor beta chain was profiled in a study of blood T cell repertoires in COVID-19. This clone was counted once. Clones were read by immunoSEQ multiplex PCR, and TCRdb kept only the in-frame ones, dropping some. The repertoire holds about 500,000 clones, with roughly 87% as singletons. The V segment lost 5 bases and the J segment 0 bases; nucleotides outside the gene matches: 5. The CDR3 has 15 amino acids. In germline, CDR1 is MDHEN, CDR2 SYDVKM. Sample: PBMCs or T cells enriched from blood (not recorded which). J is TRBJ2-7 and V is TRBV28, with 9 bases aligning to TRBD1. The TCR comes from a woman under 30 who had recovered from COVID-19. CDR3 residues: CASSPGQGPSYEQYF. DNA for the CDR3: TGTGCCAGCAGTCCCGGACAGGGGCCCTCCTACGAGCAGTACTTC.